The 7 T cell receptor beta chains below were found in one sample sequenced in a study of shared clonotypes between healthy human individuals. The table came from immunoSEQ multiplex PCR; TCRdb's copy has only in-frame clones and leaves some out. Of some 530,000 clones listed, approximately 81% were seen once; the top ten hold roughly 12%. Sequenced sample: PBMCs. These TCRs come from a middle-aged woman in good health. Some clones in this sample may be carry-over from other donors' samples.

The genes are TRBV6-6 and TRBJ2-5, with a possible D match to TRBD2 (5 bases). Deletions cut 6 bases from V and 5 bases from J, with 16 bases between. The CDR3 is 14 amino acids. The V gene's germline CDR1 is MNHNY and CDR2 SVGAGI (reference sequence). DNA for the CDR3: TGTGCCAGCAGCACTAGTGGGAGTTTGGAGACCCAGTACTTC. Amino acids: CASSTSGSLETQYF.

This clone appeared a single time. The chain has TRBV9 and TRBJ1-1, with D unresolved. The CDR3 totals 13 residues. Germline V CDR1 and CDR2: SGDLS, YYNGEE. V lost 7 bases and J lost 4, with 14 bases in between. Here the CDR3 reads CASGFGSVTEAFF. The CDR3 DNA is TGTGCCAGCGGCTTCGGTTCGGTCACTGAAGCTTTCTTT. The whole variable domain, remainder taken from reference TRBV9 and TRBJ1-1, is DSGVTQTPKHLITATGQRVTLRCSPRSGDLSVYWYQQSLDQGLQFLIQYYNGEERAKGNILERFSAQQFPDLHSELNLSSLELGDSALYFCASGFGSVTEAFFGQGTRLTVV.

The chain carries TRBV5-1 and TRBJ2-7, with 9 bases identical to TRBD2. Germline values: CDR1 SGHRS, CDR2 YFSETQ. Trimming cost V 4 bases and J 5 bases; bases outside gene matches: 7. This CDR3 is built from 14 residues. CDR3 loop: CASSAREGFDEQYF. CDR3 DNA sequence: TGCGCCAGCAGCGCGCGGGAGGGTTTCGACGAGCAGTACTTC.

The CDR3, as DNA: TGTGCCAGCAGTGAGGACAGTGAGCAGTTCTTC. The encoded protein is CASSEDSEQFF. The V and J genes are TRBV6-1 and TRBJ2-1; tentatively, D is TRBD1 (6 bases). The CDR3 is made up of 11 amino acids. The V gene's germline CDR1 is MNHNS and CDR2 SASEGT. Trimming took 3 bases from V and 9 from J, leaving 6 bases between them.

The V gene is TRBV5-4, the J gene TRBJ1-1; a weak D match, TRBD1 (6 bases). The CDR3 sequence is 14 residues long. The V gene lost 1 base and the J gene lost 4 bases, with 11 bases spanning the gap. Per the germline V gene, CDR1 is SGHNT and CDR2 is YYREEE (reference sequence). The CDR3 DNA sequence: TGTGCCAGCAGCTTGATGGGGGGCGGCACTGAAGCTTTCTTT. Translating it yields CASSLMGGGTEAFF.

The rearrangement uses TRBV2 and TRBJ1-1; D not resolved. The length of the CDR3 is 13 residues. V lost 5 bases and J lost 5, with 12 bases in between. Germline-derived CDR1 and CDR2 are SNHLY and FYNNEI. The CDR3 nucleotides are TGTGCCAGCAGTCCCTCCTGGAGGACTGAAGCTTTCTTT. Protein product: CASSPSWRTEAFF.

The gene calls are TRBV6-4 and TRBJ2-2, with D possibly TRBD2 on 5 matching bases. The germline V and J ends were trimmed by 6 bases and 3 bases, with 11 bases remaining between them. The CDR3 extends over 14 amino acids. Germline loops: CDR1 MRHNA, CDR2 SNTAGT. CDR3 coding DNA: TGTGCCAGCAGGGGAGTAGGAGACACCGGGGAGCTGTTTTTT. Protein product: CASRGVGDTGELFF.